The next 21 T cell receptor beta chains were all read from a single sample in a study of response to subunit inactivated influenza vaccine. TCRdb itself ran the RT-PCR reads through MiXCR, one entry per CDR3 protein. Among under 950,000 distinct CDR3 sequences listed, 21% were seen once. Sequencing used PBMCs from blood, obtained 5 days after vaccination. The receptor set was obtained from a man aged 50 to 60 who received an inactivated influenza vaccine.

This clonotype was detected ten times or more. This chain uses TRBV12-3 or TRBV12-4 with TRBJ2-1; D ambiguous. The V gene lost 3 bases and the J gene lost 0 bases, with 9 bases spanning the gap. This CDR3 has 15 residues. CDR3 region: CASSFGRRSYNEQFF. The CDR3 DNA follows: TGTGCCAGCAGTTTTGGCCGTCGCTCCTACAATGAGCAGTTCTTC.

The V call is TRBV7-2, the J call TRBJ2-2; weak D call: TRBD2 (6 bases). Per the germline V gene, CDR1 is SGHTA and CDR2 is FQGNSA. V lost 3 bases, J lost 6 bases, and 20 bases lay in between. The CDR3 is 17 amino acids. The DNA of the CDR3 is TGTGCCAGCAGCTTCCTCGCGGGGCTCTTCTCCTCCGGGGAGCTGTTTTTT. Residues: CASSFLAGLFSSGELFF.

Details on this clonotype: The junction does not match germline at one end; this may be a read error. The V call is TRBV6-2 or TRBV6-3, the J call TRBJ2-1; TRBD1 is a possible D gene (6 bases). In germline, CDR1 is MNHEY, CDR2 SVGEGT. The CDR3 length is 12 residues. The CDR3 DNA reads as TGTGCCAGCAGTTACTCGCCCGGGACACAAAACTTC. Its protein product is CASSYSPGTQNF.

A few counts support this clonotype. The rearrangement uses TRBV6-2 or TRBV6-3 and TRBJ2-1; tentatively, D is TRBD2 (7 bases). CDR1 is MNHEY, CDR2 SVGEGT, per germline. The CDR3 totals 15 residues. The V and J ends lost 9 bases and 0 bases respectively, with 15 bases between them. CDR3 nucleotide sequence: TGTGCCAGTACGGTGGGGGGGCTCTCCTACAATGAGCAGTTCTTC. Translating gives CASTVGGLSYNEQFF.

The chain combines TRBV11-2 with TRBJ2-7; 12 nucleotides line up with TRBD2. The V gene's germline CDR1 is SGHAT and CDR2 FQNNGV. Trimming at V came to 4 bases and at J to 5 bases, leaving 3 bases not matched to a gene. CDR3 length: 14 amino acids. The CDR3 loop reads CASSSLAGGHEQYF. Written as DNA, the CDR3 is TGTGCCAGCAGCTCACTAGCGGGGGGCCACGAGCAGTACTTC.

This clonotype was seen repeatedly, ten times or more. The chain carries TRBV7-2 and TRBJ2-5; 7 bases fit TRBD1. Germline loops: CDR1 SGHTA, CDR2 FQGNSA. V lost 5 bases to trimming and J lost 4 bases; unmatched junction nucleotides: 4. The CDR3 loop spans 13 amino acids. The CDR3 is CASSPGTAETQYF. For the CDR3, the DNA is TGTGCCAGCAGCCCCGGGACAGCAGAGACCCAGTACTTC. The complete variable domain, with remaining parts taken from reference TRBV7-2 and TRBJ2-5, reads GAGVSQSPSNKVTEKGKDVELRCDPISGHTALYWYRQSLGQGLEFLIYFQGNSAPDKSGLPSDRFSAERTGGSVSTLTIQRTQQEDSAVYLCASSPGTAETQYFGPGTRLLVL.

The chain combines TRBV11-2 with TRBJ1-2; TRBD1 is a possible D gene (5 bases). V lost 0 bases and J 0 bases, leaving 17 bases between the germline ends. From germline, CDR1 is SGHAT and CDR2 FQNNGV. The CDR3 length is 18 residues. CDR3 protein: CASSLDRQGLGANYGYTF. The DNA for the CDR3 is TGTGCCAGCAGCTTAGACCGGCAGGGCCTAGGGGCTAACTATGGCTACACCTTC.

The chain employs TRBV27 and TRBJ2-7, with no clear D. CDR3 size: 13 residues. Germline V CDR1 and CDR2: MNHEY, SMNVEV (reference sequence). V was cut by 4 bases and J by 2 bases, with 9 bases left in between. The CDR3 protein is CASSWRNTYEQYF. The CDR3 DNA is TGTGCCAGCAGTTGGAGAAATACCTACGAGCAGTACTTC.

This chain's CDR3 is CSAWTSGDYEQYF. Here the CDR3 DNA reads TGCAGCGCTTGGACTAGCGGGGACTACGAGCAGTACTTC. This chain uses TRBV29-1 with TRBJ2-7; 12 bases align to TRBD2. Trimming removed 7 bases from V and 3 bases from J; junction bases left unmatched: 4. The CDR3 is 13 residues long. Germline CDR1 and CDR2: SQVTM and ANQGSEA.

This clonotype was seen a few times. One end of the junction varies from germline; a read error may be responsible. The V call is TRBV18, the J call TRBJ2-5; D may be TRBD1 (5 bases). Germline loops: CDR1 KGHSH, CDR2 LQKENI. This CDR3 has 13 amino acids. CDR3 protein: CASSPRREETQYF. The CDR3 region has the DNA TGCGCCAGCAGCCCACGCAGGGAAGAGACCCAGTACTTC.

The gene calls are TRBV9 and TRBJ2-3, with 14 bases lining up with TRBD2. The CDR3 has 17 amino acids. The V gene end was trimmed by 0 bases and the J gene end by 6 bases; junction bases not matched to a gene: 6. CDR1 is SGDLS, CDR2 YYNGEE, per germline. The CDR3 reads CASSVVGTSGSADTQYF. DNA for the CDR3: TGTGCCAGCAGCGTAGTTGGGACTAGCGGGAGCGCCGATACGCAGTATTTT.

This clonotype has only a few counts. The chain links TRBV5-6 to TRBJ1-2; D is unresolved. The CDR3 contains 11 residues. Germline CDR1 and CDR2: SGHDT and YYEEEE. Deletions cut 2 bases from V and 7 bases from J, with 6 bases between. The CDR3 bases are TGTGCCAGCAGCTTTGGGTCTGGCTACACCTTC. Encoded protein: CASSFGSGYTF.

The chain is built from TRBV5-4 and TRBJ2-1; 10 bases map to TRBD1. CDR1 and CDR2 from the germline V gene are SGHNT and YYREEE (reference sequence). V was pared by 3 bases and J by 2 bases, with 2 bases of the junction left unmatched. CDR3 length: 15 residues. The CDR3 bases are TGTGCCAGCAGCTGGACAGGGGGGACCTACAATGAGCAGTTCTTC. Translated: CASSWTGGTYNEQFF.

In this sample, this clonotype turned up a few times. This rearrangement joins TRBV20-1 to TRBJ2-1; 10 bases are a match to TRBD2. This CDR3 is 14 amino acids long. Germline CDR1 is DFQATT and CDR2 is SNEGSKA (reference sequence). With V trimmed by 0 bases and J by 8 bases, 4 bases remained unmatched. CDR3 sequence reads: CSARDLAGVDEQFF. The CDR3 nucleotides are TGCAGTGCTAGAGACCTAGCGGGAGTGGATGAGCAGTTCTTC.

This chain connects TRBV15 to TRBJ1-4; D ambiguous. CDR1 and CDR2 (germline): LNHNV, YYDKDF (reference sequence). The CDR3 is made up of 15 amino acids. The V end was cut by 0 bases, the J end by 7 bases, with 12 bases between. CDR3 DNA: TGTGCCACCAGCAGAGATCGGGTCCGAAGTGAAAAACTGTTTTTT. Its protein product is CATSRDRVRSEKLFF.

Ten or more counts support this clonotype. The V gene is TRBV27, the J gene TRBJ2-3; perhaps TRBD1 as D (6 bases). The CDR3 sequence is 14 residues long. V shed 0 bases and J shed 4 bases, with 8 bases lying between them. Per the germline V gene, CDR1 is MNHEY and CDR2 is SMNVEV (reference sequence). CDR3 coding DNA: TGTGCCAGCAGTTTATCCAGGGGCCCAGATACGCAGTATTTT. Translating it yields CASSLSRGPDTQYF.

This chain links TRBV5-1 with TRBJ2-6; 9 bases match TRBD1. The CDR3 spans 15 residues. Trimming removed 4 bases from V and 1 base from J; junction bases left unmatched: 0. Germline V gene lookup returns CDR1 SGHRS and CDR2 YFSETQ. DNA for the CDR3: TGCGCCAGCAGCGGGACAGGGTCTGGGGCCAACGTCCTGACTTTC. This sequence encodes CASSGTGSGANVLTF.

This clonotype was seen a few times. V gene TRBV12-3 or TRBV12-4 combines with J gene TRBJ1-5; no firm D call. This CDR3 is 14 amino acids long. Trimming pared 4 bases from V and 1 base from J, leaving 8 bases between. The CDR3 is CASSSPWSNQPQHF. The CDR3 DNA reads TGTGCCAGCAGTTCCCCGTGGAGCAATCAGCCCCAGCATTTT.

In this sample, this clonotype turned up many times. The J gene is TRBJ2-3, the V gene TRBV24-1; D not resolved. The CDR3 has 12 residues. Trimming left V 6 bases short and J 6 bases short, with 9 bases between. Germline V gene sequence: CDR1 KGHDR, CDR2 SFDVKD. CDR3 sequence: CATSSFGDTQYF. CDR3 bases: TGTGCCACCAGTTCGTTCGGGGATACGCAGTATTTT.

This clonotype was seen a handful of times. The rearrangement uses TRBV5-1 and TRBJ2-7; 10 nucleotides line up with TRBD1. V was pared by 2 bases and J by 4 bases, with 3 bases of the junction left unmatched. This CDR3 is built from 14 residues. Germline-derived CDR1 and CDR2 are SGHRS and YFSETQ. This CDR3 is CASSFGTGDYEQYF. The CDR3 DNA sequence: TGCGCCAGCAGCTTTGGGACAGGGGATTACGAGCAGTACTTC. The entire variable domain, with the rest obtained from reference TRBV5-1 and TRBJ2-7, is as follows: KAGVTQTPRYLIKTRGQQVTLSCSPISGHRSVSWYQQTPGQGLQFLFEYFSETQRNKGNFPGRFSGRQFSNSRSEMNVSTLELGDSALYLCASSFGTGDYEQYFGPGTRLTVT.

This clonotype was picked up a small number of times. This chain uses TRBV7-8 with TRBJ2-1, with 7 bases identical to TRBD1. The CDR3 has 14 amino acids. The germline gives CDR1 SGHVS, CDR2 FQNEAQ. The J segment lost 9 bases and the V segment lost 4 bases, leaving 9 bases of the junction unmatched. The CDR3 DNA is TGTGCCAGCAGCTATGCTGAGAGGGGGCGTGAGCAGTTCTTC. Its translation: CASSYAERGREQFF. Together with reference TRBV7-8 and TRBJ2-1, the CDR3 gives the full variable domain: GAGVSQSPRYKVAKRGQDVALRCDPISGHVSLFWYQQALGQGPEFLTYFQNEAQLDKSGLPSDRFFAERPEGSVSTLKIQRTQQEDSAVYLCASSYAERGREQFFGPGTRLTVL.